A single sample gave rise to the 10 T cell receptor beta chains below, sequenced in a study of blood T cell repertoires in COVID-19. Profiled with immunoSEQ multiplex PCR; TCRdb holds only in-frame clones, not every one. Of about 500,000 clones in the sample, roughly nine tenths are singletons; the top ten hold roughly 0.9%. Sequenced sample: peripheral blood. The receptors were gathered from a man in his late teens or twenties with COVID-19, enrolled during active disease.

The V gene is TRBV6-5, the J gene TRBJ1-4; tentative D call: TRBD1 (6 bases). The CDR3 loop spans 16 amino acids. Trimming took 2 bases from V and 6 from J, leaving 16 bases between them. Per germline, CDR1 MNHEY and CDR2 SVGAGI. CDR3 DNA sequence: TGTGCCAGCAGTTACCTCTTGACAGGAGGTTATGAAAAACTGTTTTTT. Encoded protein: CASSYLLTGGYEKLFF.

V gene TRBV9 combines with J gene TRBJ2-1, with 8 bases fitting TRBD2. V lost 3 bases and J lost 6; bases outside the gene matches: 8. This CDR3 spans 15 amino acids. CDR1 and CDR2 (germline): SGDLS, YYNGEE. CDR3 residues: CASSGTSFLGNEQFF. CDR3 coding DNA: TGTGCCAGCAGCGGGACTAGCTTCCTAGGCAATGAGCAGTTCTTC.

The V and J genes are TRBV3-1 (or the pseudogene TRBV3-2) and TRBJ1-2; maybe TRBD1 (5 bases). Deletions cut 6 bases from V and 3 bases from J, with 14 bases between. The germline CDR1 and CDR2 sequences are LGHDT and YNNKEL (reference sequence). CDR3 length equals 14 residues. CDR3 sequence: CASSLGRGDYGYTF. The CDR3 region has the DNA TGTGCCAGCAGTCTAGGGCGGGGGGACTATGGCTACACCTTC.

The rearrangement uses TRBV29-1 and TRBJ1-2, with D possibly being TRBD1 (6 bases). The V gene's germline CDR1 is SQVTM and CDR2 ANQGSEA. CDR3 size: 14 residues. V shed 5 bases and J shed 3 bases, with 16 bases lying between them. The CDR3 reads CSVQTGTLDYGYTF. The CDR3 nucleotides are TGCAGCGTTCAGACCGGGACACTGGACTATGGCTACACCTTC.

This chain links TRBV12-5 with TRBJ1-2; D is unresolved. Trimming took off 4 bases at V and 7 bases at J, with 4 bases between the two ends. The CDR3 is made up of 10 amino acids. Germline V CDR1 and CDR2: LGHNT, FRNRAP. CDR3 coding DNA: TGTGCTAGTGGTTCATTTGGCTACACCTTC. Translation gives CASGSFGYTF.

A single count supports this clone. Written as DNA, the CDR3 is TGTGCCAGCACCCCCTCTGGTTTGGCCTCCGAGCAGTACTTC. It codes for CASTPSGLASEQYF. The chain couples TRBV11-2 to TRBJ2-7; D is unresolved. The CDR3 has 14 amino acids. Germline CDR1 and CDR2: SGHAT and FQNNGV. V was shortened by 7 bases and J by 6 bases, with 19 bases between the two germline ends.

J is TRBJ2-7 and V is TRBV12-3 or TRBV12-4; 7 bases agree with TRBD2. This CDR3 region has 13 residues. The junction had 5 bases not matched to a gene; V was cut back by 3 bases and J by 6 bases. In DNA, the CDR3 is TGTGCCAGCAGTTTGGGGGGGTCGCGCGAGCAGTACTTC. Translation: CASSLGGSREQYF.

V usage is TRBV3-1 (or the pseudogene TRBV3-2) and J usage is TRBJ1-1; TRBD1 matches 10 bases. The V and J ends lost 5 bases and 6 bases, in that order; junction bases with no gene match: 3. The CDR3 is 13 residues long. CDR1 and CDR2 from the germline V gene are LGHDT and YNNKEL (reference sequence). The CDR3 reads CASSDRGRAEAFF. CDR3 coding DNA: TGTGCCAGCAGCGACAGGGGGCGGGCTGAAGCTTTCTTT.

The chain combines TRBV2 with TRBJ1-4, with a weak D call TRBD1 (5 bases). The CDR3 is 15 amino acids. Germline CDR1 is SNHLY and CDR2 is FYNNEI. V lost 3 bases to trimming and J lost 3 bases, with 11 bases between them. The CDR3 coding sequence is TGTGCCAGCAGTGAGGGGGGGATACCTAATGAAAAACTGTTTTTT. Translated: CASSEGGIPNEKLFF.

The V gene is TRBV2, the J gene TRBJ2-7; 7 bases match TRBD2. Germline loops: CDR1 SNHLY, CDR2 FYNNEI. The CDR3 sequence is 14 residues long. After removal of 1 base from V and 0 bases from J, the junction contained 0 bases not matched to a gene. The CDR3 nucleotides read TGTGCCAGCAGTGAAGAGCGGGGCTCCTACGAGCAGTACTTC. Residues: CASSEERGSYEQYF.